A selection of T cell receptor beta chains follows, all from one sample in a study of technical replicates of blood from several donors. TCRdb keeps only in-frame clones here, not all; method: immunoSEQ multiplex PCR. The sample has approximately 74,000 clones, over 70% seen once; the top ten hold approximately 5%. The sample consisted of PBMCs. Source of these receptors: a human donor in good health. Some clones in this sample may be carry-over from other donors' samples. Both conserved end residues are part of each CDR3. The D gene is left open where the match is weak. Clone size, where shown, is once, few, many, or a class for clones that have expanded.

CDR3 protein: CASSLGSGNEQFF
CDR3 DNA: TGTGCCAGCAGCTTAGGTAGCGGAAATGAGCAGTTCTTC
clone size: .
J gene: TRBJ2-1
V gene: TRBV7-9
D gene: .

CDR3 protein: CASSFTGAPGEAFF
CDR3 DNA: TGCGCCAGCAGCTTCACAGGAGCTCCCGGAGAAGCTTTCTTT
clone size: few
J gene: TRBJ1-1
V gene: TRBV5-1
D gene: .

CDR3 protein: CASSAEGARNTGELFF
CDR3 DNA: TGTGCCAGCAGCGCAGAGGGGGCGCGGAACACCGGGGAGCTGTTTTTT
clone size: .
J gene: TRBJ2-2
V gene: TRBV7-9
D gene: TRBD1

CDR3 protein: CASRRGTGGTEAFF
CDR3 DNA: TGTGCCAGCAGGAGAGGGACAGGGGGCACTGAAGCTTTCTTT
clone size: .
J gene: TRBJ1-1
V gene: TRBV27
D gene: TRBD1

CDR3 protein: CASSLTGGGFQPQHF
CDR3 DNA: TGCGCCAGCAGCTTGACAGGGGGCGGGTTTCAGCCCCAGCATTTT
clone size: .
J gene: TRBJ1-5
V gene: TRBV5-1
D gene: TRBD1

CDR3 protein: CASSETLGAEAFF
CDR3 DNA: TGTGCCAGCAGCGAAACATTGGGAGCTGAAGCTTTCTTT
clone size: .
J gene: TRBJ1-1
V gene: TRBV5-4
D gene: .

CDR3 protein: CASRYPTSGRWMNPSSYEQYF
CDR3 DNA: TGTGCCAGCAGATACCCGACTAGCGGGAGATGGATGAATCCGAGCTCCTACGAGCAGTACTTC
clone size: once
J gene: TRBJ2-7
V gene: TRBV6-7
D gene: TRBD2

CDR3 protein: CASSLGLAQETQYF
CDR3 DNA: TGCGCCAGCAGCTTGGGACTAGCACAAGAGACCCAGTACTTC
clone size: .
J gene: TRBJ2-5
V gene: TRBV5-1
D gene: TRBD2

CDR3 protein: CASSLTGGGQPQHF
CDR3 DNA: TGTGCCAGCAGTTTGACAGGGGGTGGTCAGCCCCAGCATTTT
clone size: .
J gene: TRBJ1-5
V gene: TRBV27
D gene: TRBD1

CDR3 protein: CASKTDNYGYTF
CDR3 DNA: TGTGCCAGCAAGACAGATAACTATGGCTACACCTTC
clone size: .
J gene: TRBJ1-2
V gene: TRBV6-5
D gene: .

CDR3 protein: CATSRRENTGELFF
CDR3 DNA: TGTGCCACCAGCCGCCGCGAGAACACCGGGGAGCTGTTTTTT
clone size: .
J gene: TRBJ2-2
V gene: TRBV15
D gene: .

CDR3 protein: CASRRTSGETYEQYF
CDR3 DNA: TGTGCCAGCAGAAGGACTAGCGGGGAAACCTACGAGCAGTACTTC
clone size: .
J gene: TRBJ2-7
V gene: TRBV6-5
D gene: TRBD2

CDR3 protein: CASSTHGTRSYEQYF
CDR3 DNA: TGTGCCAGCAGCACGCACGGTACCCGCTCCTACGAGCAGTACTTC
clone size: few
J gene: TRBJ2-7
V gene: TRBV7-2
D gene: .

CDR3 protein: CATSRDRGLEQYF
CDR3 DNA: TGTGCCACCAGCAGAGACAGGGGGCTTGAGCAGTACTTC
clone size: .
J gene: TRBJ2-7
V gene: TRBV15
D gene: TRBD1

CDR3 protein: CASRTGRASEQFF
CDR3 DNA: TGTGCCAGCAGAACCGGGAGGGCGAGTGAGCAGTTCTTC
clone size: .
J gene: TRBJ2-1
V gene: TRBV11-2
D gene: TRBD2

CDR3 protein: CASSLSWTGGGEQYF
CDR3 DNA: TGTGCCAGCAGCTTGTCATGGACAGGGGGAGGTGAGCAGTACTTC
clone size: .
J gene: TRBJ2-7
V gene: TRBV5-4
D gene: TRBD1

CDR3 protein: CATSRDRSGFSYEQYF
CDR3 DNA: TGTGCCACCAGCAGAGATCGTTCCGGGTTCTCCTACGAGCAGTACTTC
clone size: .
J gene: TRBJ2-7
V gene: TRBV15
D gene: .

CDR3 protein: CASRMGHGSETQYF
CDR3 DNA: TGTGCCAGCAGAATGGGCCACGGATCAGAGACCCAGTACTTC
clone size: .
J gene: TRBJ2-5
V gene: TRBV2
D gene: .

CDR3 protein: CASSINEKLFF
CDR3 DNA: TGCGCCAGCTCCATTAATGAAAAACTGTTTTTT
clone size: .
J gene: TRBJ1-4
V gene: TRBV10-1
D gene: .

CDR3 protein: CASSSGEGPYEQYF
CDR3 DNA: TGTGCCAGCAGTTCCGGGGAGGGACCCTACGAGCAGTACTTC
clone size: .
J gene: TRBJ2-7
V gene: TRBV6-6
D gene: TRBD2

CDR3 protein: CASSTTGGADTQYF
CDR3 DNA: TGTGCCAGCAGCACAACAGGGGGAGCAGATACGCAGTATTTT
clone size: .
J gene: TRBJ2-3
V gene: TRBV4-2
D gene: TRBD1

CDR3 protein: CASSFGRDRATDTQYF
CDR3 DNA: TGTGCCAGCAGCTTTGGCCGGGACAGGGCCACAGATACGCAGTATTTT
clone size: .
J gene: TRBJ2-3
V gene: TRBV5-5
D gene: TRBD1

CDR3 protein: CASDDKGTENFYGYTF
CDR3 DNA: TGTGCCTCAGACGACAAGGGGACAGAAAACTTCTATGGCTACACCTTC
clone size: .
J gene: TRBJ1-2
V gene: TRBV19
D gene: TRBD1

CDR3 protein: CASSLVAGGLGEQFF
CDR3 DNA: TGTGCCAGCAGCTTAGTAGCGGGGGGGCTTGGTGAGCAGTTCTTC
clone size: .
J gene: TRBJ2-1
V gene: TRBV7-2
D gene: TRBD2

CDR3 protein: CASSEIGAPEAFF
CDR3 DNA: TGTGCCAGCAGTGAAATTGGGGCCCCTGAAGCTTTCTTT
clone size: .
J gene: TRBJ1-1
V gene: TRBV2
D gene: .

CDR3 protein: CASSFRQGVNEQYF
CDR3 DNA: TGTGCCAGCAGCTTCCGACAGGGGGTAAACGAGCAGTACTTC
clone size: once
J gene: TRBJ2-7
V gene: TRBV7-2
D gene: TRBD1

CDR3 protein: CASSQAKGLAGGSSTDTQYF
CDR3 DNA: TGCGCCAGCAGCCAAGCAAAAGGACTAGCGGGGGGGTCTAGCACAGATACGCAGTATTTT
clone size: .
J gene: TRBJ2-3
V gene: TRBV4-1
D gene: TRBD2

CDR3 protein: CASSLGTANYGYTF
CDR3 DNA: TGTGCCAGCAGCCTCGGGACAGCTAACTATGGCTACACCTTC
clone size: .
J gene: TRBJ1-2
V gene: TRBV7-2
D gene: TRBD1

CDR3 protein: CAWSQGSPLHF
CDR3 DNA: TGTGCCTGGAGCCAGGGTTCACCCCTCCACTTT
clone size: few
J gene: TRBJ1-6
V gene: TRBV30
D gene: .

CDR3 protein: CASSLGRAGANVLTF
CDR3 DNA: TGTGCCAGCAGTTTAGGCAGGGCTGGGGCCAACGTCCTGACTTTC
clone size: once
J gene: TRBJ2-6
V gene: TRBV27
D gene: .

CDR3 protein: CASSGAAGASYNEQFF
CDR3 DNA: TGCGCCAGCAGCGGCGCTGCGGGGGCGTCCTACAATGAGCAGTTCTTC
clone size: .
J gene: TRBJ2-1
V gene: TRBV5-1
D gene: .

CDR3 protein: CASSLPGGYEQYF
CDR3 DNA: TGTGCCAGCAGCTTACCAGGGGGCTACGAGCAGTACTTC
clone size: .
J gene: TRBJ2-7
V gene: TRBV7-2
D gene: TRBD1

CDR3 protein: CASSEKGEPPDTQYF
CDR3 DNA: TGTGCCAGCAGTGAAAAGGGGGAGCCCCCGGATACGCAGTATTTT
clone size: .
J gene: TRBJ2-3
V gene: TRBV6-1
D gene: .

CDR3 protein: CASSYFGGADGTEAFF
CDR3 DNA: TGTGCCAGCAGTTATTTCGGTGGGGCTGACGGCACTGAAGCTTTCTTT
clone size: .
J gene: TRBJ1-1
V gene: TRBV6-5
D gene: .

CDR3 protein: CASSAYGWEDTGELFF
CDR3 DNA: TGCGCCAGCAGCGCCTATGGGTGGGAGGACACCGGGGAGCTGTTTTTT
clone size: .
J gene: TRBJ2-2
V gene: TRBV5-1
D gene: .

CDR3 protein: CASSLSRSTDTQYF
CDR3 DNA: TGTGCCAGCAGCTTATCGCGGAGCACAGATACGCAGTATTTT
clone size: .
J gene: TRBJ2-3
V gene: TRBV7-3
D gene: .

CDR3 protein: CASSLDRGEAFF
CDR3 DNA: TGTGCCAGCAGCTTGGATCGGGGGGAAGCTTTCTTT
clone size: .
J gene: TRBJ1-1
V gene: TRBV11-1
D gene: .